What follows are 32 T cell receptor beta chains derived from one specimen sequenced in a study of T cells in Graves' hyperthyroidism and ophthalmopathy. Amplification of TCR beta CDR3 regions used RNA as the template. HTBI primers drove first-round RT-PCR of the TCR CDR3. Via MiXCR, TCRdb re-called the multiplex PCR reads, giving one row per CDR3 protein. The repertoire consists of under 800,000 distinct CDR3 sequences, with approximately 14% occurring once and the leading ten covering 10%. The sequenced sample was blood. The receptors originated from a woman under 30 with Graves' hyperthyroidism.

In this sample, this clonotype turned up a few times. CDR3 loop: CASKNGQPYGYTF. The CDR3 nucleotides are TGTGCCAGCAAGAATGGACAGCCCTATGGCTACACCTTC. The chain couples TRBV6-2 or TRBV6-3 to TRBJ1-2; possibly TRBD1 for D (6 bases). The germline gives CDR1 MNHEY, CDR2 SVGEGT. With 7 bases removed from V and 4 bases from J, the gap between germline ends came to 13 bases. This CDR3 spans 13 amino acids.

This clonotype was seen more than once but under ten times. This sequence joins TRBV13 and TRBJ1-5; possible D gene TRBD1, 6 bases. In germline, CDR1 is PRHDT, CDR2 FYEKMQ (reference sequence). This CDR3 has 15 residues. Trimming stripped 4 bases from V and 7 bases from J, with 17 bases between. The CDR3 nucleotides read TGTGCCAGCAGCTCCCGACAGAGGGGGGAACAGCCCCAGCATTTT. Its translation is CASSSRQRGEQPQHF.

This clonotype was observed at least ten times. This chain links TRBV4-2 with TRBJ2-1, with D maybe TRBD2 (5 bases). The CDR3 covers 13 residues. V was shortened by 1 base and J by 7 bases, with 8 bases between the two germline ends. The germline CDR1 and CDR2 sequences are LGHNA and YNFKEQ. The CDR3 coding sequence is TGTGCCAGCAGCCAAGCTTCGGGGAATGAGCAGTTCTTC. This gives the protein CASSQASGNEQFF.

With respect to this clonotype: This may stem from a read error, because a much larger clone lies one nucleotide away. The genes are TRBV18 and TRBJ2-7; D is uncertain. The CDR3 runs 14 residues. CDR1 KGHSH and CDR2 LQKENI come from the germline V gene. The CDR3 bases are TGTGTCAGCCGCCCGACCAGTAGTTCTTACGAGCAGTACTTC. It codes for CVSRPTSSSYEQYF. The entire variable domain, with the rest obtained from reference TRBV18 and TRBJ2-7, is as follows: NAGVMQNPRHLVRRRGQEARLRCSPMKGHSHVYWYRQLPEEGLKFMVYLQKENIIDESGMPKERFSAEFPKEGPSILRIQQVVRGDSAAYFCVSRPTSSSYEQYFGPGTRLTVT.

This clonotype was seen a handful of times. This rearrangement joins TRBV29-1 to TRBJ1-2; no reliable D call. Germline CDR1 and CDR2: SQVTM and ANQGSEA. V lost 6 bases and J lost 2, with 22 bases in between. The CDR3 extends over 16 amino acids. The CDR3 DNA reads TGCAGCGTAATTCCAGGAGGCTCCGGTGGGAACTATGGCTACACCTTC. It codes for CSVIPGGSGGNYGYTF.

This clonotype was seen many times. The CDR3 nucleotides read TGTGCCAGCAGTTACCCCGGACTAGCGGGAGGCCCAGATACGCAGTATTTT. Protein: CASSYPGLAGGPDTQYF. J is TRBJ2-3 and V is TRBV6-2 or TRBV6-3; 14 bases align to TRBD2. Unmatched junction bases numbered 5, after V lost 2 bases and J lost 4 bases. The CDR3 sequence is 17 residues long. The germline V gene encodes CDR1 MNHEY and CDR2 SVGEGT.

The chain is built from TRBV10-3 and TRBJ1-4; no clear D gene. CDR3 length: 14 residues. V lost 3 bases and J lost 2, with 7 bases in between. The V gene's germline CDR1 is ENHRY and CDR2 SYGVKD. The CDR3 DNA reads as TGTGCCATCAGTGAAGGTGCGACTAATGAAAAACTGTTTTTT. Translating gives CAISEGATNEKLFF.

This chain uses TRBV11-2 with TRBJ2-1, with 16 bases aligning to TRBD2. J gave up 10 bases and V 5 bases, and 5 bases lay outside the gene matches. The CDR3 loop spans 15 amino acids. Germline values: CDR1 SGHAT, CDR2 FQNNGV. The CDR3, as DNA: TGTGCCAGCAGCGGGGAGGGACTAGCGGGAGGGGAGCAGTTCTTC. Residues: CASSGEGLAGGEQFF.

This clonotype showed up just a few times. The chain joins TRBV29-1 to TRBJ1-1; 7 bases match TRBD1. The germline V gene has CDR1 SQVTM and CDR2 ANQGSEA. With V trimmed by 0 bases and J by 11 bases, 12 bases remained unmatched. The CDR3 loop spans 14 amino acids. In DNA form, the CDR3 reads TGCAGCGTTGAAGATCCATTGGCAGGGGGGCGCGCTTTCTTT. This encodes CSVEDPLAGGRAFF.

This clonotype showed up many times. The chain is built from TRBV28 and TRBJ1-2, with D possibly TRBD1 on 6 matching bases. Germline CDR1 MDHEN, CDR2 SYDVKM. CDR3 length: 14 amino acids. Trimming took off 5 bases at V and 5 bases at J, with 15 bases between the two ends. CDR3 in amino acids: CASSGGAVRYGYTF. CDR3 sequence (DNA): TGTGCCAGCAGTGGGGGGGCAGTTCGGTATGGCTACACCTTC.

V gene TRBV20-1 combines with J gene TRBJ2-2; possibly TRBD2 for D (5 bases). Between the trimmed V and J ends, which lost 3 bases and 7 bases, there was a span of 12 bases. This CDR3 has 13 residues. Germline V gene data show CDR1 as DFQATT and CDR2 as SNEGSKA (reference sequence). The CDR3: CSARNLEGGELFF. Written as DNA, the CDR3 is TGCAGTGCTAGGAACCTAGAGGGCGGGGAGCTGTTTTTT.

This clonotype was seen ten or more times. The chain carries TRBV5-1 and TRBJ1-5; no clear D gene. CDR3 length: 14 amino acids. Germline loops: CDR1 SGHRS, CDR2 YFSETQ. V gave up 0 bases and J gave up 3 bases, with 7 bases separating them. In nucleotides, the CDR3 is TGCGCCAGCAGCTTGGGTGGCATCAATCAGCCCCAGCATTTT. Residues: CASSLGGINQPQHF.

This clonotype occurred many times. The chain couples TRBV3-1 to TRBJ2-5; tentatively, D is TRBD1 (5 bases). There are 16 residues in the CDR3. Trimming pared 3 bases from V and 2 bases from J, leaving 16 bases between. Germline CDR1 reads LGHDT; CDR2 reads YNNKEL (reference sequence). The DNA for the CDR3 is TGTGCCAGCAGCCACTCTGGGCAGGGTCATCAAGAGACCCAGTACTTC. The encoded protein is CASSHSGQGHQETQYF.

This clonotype has ten or more counts. V is TRBV6-1 and J is TRBJ2-7; 7 nucleotides line up with TRBD1. Per germline, CDR1 MNHNS and CDR2 SASEGT. This CDR3 comprises 14 residues. Unmatched junction bases numbered 11, after V lost 10 bases and J lost 2 bases. CDR3 nucleotides: TGTGCCACTGATTCCGGGACAGCAGCCTACGAGCAGTACTTC. Translating it yields CATDSGTAAYEQYF.

This clonotype was picked up many times. A read error may produce the germline difference seen at one junction end. The V call is TRBV5-1, the J call TRBJ2-1; D gene ambiguous. Germline V gene sequence: CDR1 SGHRS, CDR2 YFSETQ. The CDR3 contains 15 residues. CDR3 region: CASSLDGPLYNEQFF. The CDR3 DNA reads as TGCGCCAGCAGTTTGGACGGGCCTCTTTACAATGAGCAGTTCTTC.

This clonotype was seen more than once but under ten times. The chain combines TRBV19 with TRBJ2-2; D unresolved. Looked up from germline, CDR1 is LNHDA and CDR2 is SQIVND (reference sequence). This CDR3 contains 15 residues. V shed 2 bases and J shed 1 base, with 8 bases lying between them. The CDR3 region has the DNA TGTGCCAGTAGTATAAACGCCAGGAACACCGGGGAGCTGTTTTTT. The encoded protein is CASSINARNTGELFF.

This clonotype was counted ten times or more. V is TRBV7-8 and J is TRBJ2-5; 7 bases are shared with TRBD2. The CDR3 contains 15 residues. The ends lost 3 bases at V and 5 bases at J; junction bases unmatched: 9. The germline gives CDR1 SGHVS, CDR2 FQNEAQ. CDR3 bases: TGTGCCAGCAGCTTCCGTGGCGGGGGAGAGGAGACCCAGTACTTC. It encodes CASSFRGGGEETQYF.

This clonotype has at least ten counts. This rearrangement joins TRBV19 to TRBJ2-5; D uncertain. The ends were cut back, 5 bases at V and 4 bases at J, with 20 bases in the middle. Germline CDR1 and CDR2: LNHDA and SQIVND (reference sequence). The CDR3 runs to 16 residues. CDR3 DNA: TGTGCCAGTAGTCCCTTAACGGACCTTACGCCAGAGACCCAGTACTTC. It specifies CASSPLTDLTPETQYF. Variable domain in full (rest from reference TRBV19 and TRBJ2-5): DGGITQSPKYLFRKEGQNVTLSCEQNLNHDAMYWYRQDPGQGLRLIYYSQIVNDFQKGDIAEGYSVSREKKESFPLTVTSAQKNPTAFYLCASSPLTDLTPETQYFGPGTRLLVL.

This clonotype was seen only a few times. In nucleotides, the CDR3 is TGTGCCAGCAGCTTAGTTGGGACCGACAGGGGGCGCATCGGGGAGCTGTTTTTT. Protein sequence: CASSLVGTDRGRIGELFF. This chain links TRBV7-9 with TRBJ2-2, with 10 bases fitting TRBD1. With 1 base clipped from V and 7 bases from J, the junction kept 12 bases outside the gene matches. CDR3 length equals 18 residues. CDR1 and CDR2 from the germline V gene are SEHNR and FQNEAQ (reference sequence).

The V gene is TRBV12-3 or TRBV12-4, the J gene TRBJ2-2; unclear D gene. The CDR3 runs to 13 residues. V shed 7 bases and J shed 5 bases, with 11 bases lying between them. CDR3 region: CASTGRGTGELFF. CDR3 sequence (DNA): TGTGCCAGCACCGGACGTGGTACCGGGGAGCTGTTTTTT.

This clonotype was counted at least ten times. The CDR3 DNA reads TGTGCCAGCCACCGGGCAGGGAGAGGGGAGCTGTTTTTT. Amino acid sequence: CASHRAGRGELFF. V usage is TRBV18 and J usage is TRBJ2-2, with D perhaps being TRBD1 or TRBD2 (5 bases each). Trimming shortened V by 8 bases and J by 8 bases, and 15 bases separated the two germline ends. Germline CDR1 and CDR2: KGHSH and LQKENI. The length of the CDR3 is 13 residues.

This clonotype was observed at least ten times. The chain uses TRBV29-1 and TRBJ2-1; 8 nucleotides line up with TRBD2. The CDR3 runs 14 residues. Germline V gene sequence: CDR1 SQVTM, CDR2 ANQGSEA. The J segment lost 10 bases and the V segment lost 4 bases, leaving 12 bases of the junction unmatched. Here the CDR3 reads CSVVPSGFLGEQFF. CDR3 sequence (DNA): TGCAGCGTTGTGCCTAGCGGGTTTCTTGGGGAGCAGTTCTTC.

In its sample, this clonotype was seen many times. The chain carries TRBV3-1 and TRBJ2-1, with D perhaps TRBD2 (5 bases). Germline V gives CDR1 LGHDT, CDR2 YNNKEL (reference sequence). CDR3 length: 16 residues. V dropped 1 base and J dropped 8 bases, with 18 bases sitting between them. CDR3 nucleotides: TGTGCCAGCAGCCAAGCGGACTGGCTGAGAGGCGATGAGCAGTTCTTC. Amino acid sequence: CASSQADWLRGDEQFF.

This clonotype came up many times. This chain connects TRBV11-2 to TRBJ2-2; tentatively, D is TRBD2 (6 bases). The CDR3 covers 16 residues. Trimming cost V 1 base and J 4 bases, with 13 bases left between them. The V gene's germline CDR1 is SGHAT and CDR2 FQNNGV. The CDR3 region is CASSLGLALVTGELFF. CDR3 bases: TGTGCCAGCAGCTTAGGCCTAGCGCTGGTCACCGGGGAGCTGTTTTTT.

This chain links TRBV6-9 with TRBJ2-5; perhaps TRBD2 as D (5 bases). The CDR3 totals 14 residues. V was cut by 3 bases and J by 5 bases, with 13 bases left in between. Germline V CDR1 and CDR2: MNHGY, SVAAGI. The CDR3 sequence is CASSYGISLETQYF. CDR3 nucleotides: TGTGCCAGCAGTTACGGGATTAGCTTGGAGACCCAGTACTTC.

This clonotype appeared many times. This chain links TRBV20-1 with TRBJ1-5; 7 nucleotides agree with TRBD1. CDR1 is DFQATT and CDR2 is SNEGSKA in the germline V gene (reference sequence). V was pared by 2 bases and J by 1 base, with 2 bases of the junction left unmatched. This CDR3 is 14 amino acids long. The CDR3 DNA is TGCAGTGCTAGAAAGGGGGCGAGCAATCAGCCCCAGCATTTT. It yields the protein CSARKGASNQPQHF.

This clonotype was detected a few times. CDR3 nucleotides: TGTGCCACCAGTGACCAAACGACTAGCGGAAAGCCTGAGCAGTTCTTC. It is translated as CATSDQTTSGKPEQFF. The chain uses TRBV24-1 and TRBJ2-1; 9 positions agree with TRBD2. The germline gives CDR1 KGHDR, CDR2 SFDVKD. The CDR3 contains 16 residues. With 4 bases clipped from V and 9 bases from J, the junction kept 12 bases outside the gene matches.

V usage is TRBV12-3 or TRBV12-4 and J usage is TRBJ1-1; 7 bases map to TRBD1. The CDR3 is 16 residues long. Trimming at V came to 1 base and at J to 5 bases, leaving 10 bases not matched to a gene. The CDR3 reads CASSLGQGEKRTEAFF. CDR3 nucleotides: TGTGCCAGCAGTTTAGGGCAGGGGGAAAAGAGGACTGAAGCTTTCTTT.

The chain links TRBV12-3 or TRBV12-4 to TRBJ1-6; D unclear. V was pared by 3 bases and J by 7 bases, with 13 bases between. The CDR3 is 15 residues long. Written as DNA, the CDR3 is TGTGCCAGCAGTTTCGGCCCGGCCACGAATTCACCCCTCCACTTT. It yields the protein CASSFGPATNSPLHF.

Only a few counts were recorded for this clonotype. The gene calls are TRBV30 and TRBJ1-3; 11 bases map to TRBD1. The V gene's germline CDR1 is GTSNPN and CDR2 SVGIG (reference sequence). The V segment lost 3 bases and the J segment 12 bases; nucleotides outside the gene matches: 16. The CDR3 runs 16 residues. CDR3 in amino acids: CAWSTRPPGTGGSIYF. Written as DNA, the CDR3 is TGTGCCTGGAGCACCCGACCCCCCGGGACAGGGGGGAGCATATATTTT.

This clonotype was observed many times. The chain uses TRBV5-1 and TRBJ1-1; D uncertain. Germline CDR1 reads SGHRS; CDR2 reads YFSETQ. V lost 8 bases and J 1 base, leaving 18 bases between the germline ends. The CDR3 consists of 15 residues. CDR3 amino acids: CASGRIHGRNTEAFF. DNA of the CDR3: TGCGCCAGTGGCAGGATCCACGGAAGGAACACTGAAGCTTTCTTT.

With regard to this clonotype: This may arise from a read error, as a much more abundant clone is one base away. This chain uses TRBV29-1 with TRBJ2-7; a possible D gene is TRBD2 (5 bases). Germline V gene lookup returns CDR1 SQVTM and CDR2 ANQGSEA. The CDR3 covers 11 residues. The CDR3: CSVVRAYGQYF. The DNA for the CDR3 is TGCAGCGTGGTGAGGGCCTACGGGCAGTACTTC.